This T cell receptor beta chain stems from a study of T cell repertoires in cytomegalovirus infection. About the study: Indications of both CMV infection and matching HLA type were provided by public TCR beta signatures.

TCRdb re-analysed the reads in MiXCR, keeping a single row per CDR3 protein. The sample yields roughly 760,000 distinct CDR3 sequences, less than 40% seen once. General study results and limits: HLA-C-restricted CMV-specific TCR beta clonotypes prevailed in the ex vivo response. Individuals carrying CMV plus the relevant HLA were identified by cumulative frequency of public TCR beta families.

V gave up 0 bases and J gave up 6 bases; unmatched junction bases: 0. The germline gives CDR1 LGHNA, CDR2 YNFKEQ. The CDR3 extends over 14 amino acids. In the case of this clonotype: The antigen is unknown.

Sequencing was carried out using PBMCs. The receptor was derived from a human donor in good health (CMV status not recorded). Some clones in this sample may be carry-over from other donors' samples. This sequence joins TRBV4-2 and TRBJ2-2, with TRBD1 matching over 8 bases. This CDR3 is CASSQEGQAGELFF. The CDR3, as DNA: TGTGCCAGCAGCCAAGAGGGACAGGCCGGGGAGCTGTTTTTT.